The following is a TCR beta chain sequence with its context. This specimen comes from a study of blood T cell repertoires in COVID-19. Study summary: COVID-19 samples collected from the United States, Italy and Spain covered acute and convalescent phases.

Repertoires were generated with immunoSEQ multiplex PCR, while TCRdb's copy carries only in-frame clones and drops some. The data contain about 200,000 clones, about 90% of them seen just once; the ten biggest clones take up around 4%. The CDR3 covers 15 residues. Germline CDR1 and CDR2: LGHDT and YNNKEL (reference sequence). V was trimmed by 1 base and J by 4 bases, leaving 8 bases between them. Assignments of participants to cohorts depended upon their own reported clinical history. The source of this sequence is a woman in her thirties with acute COVID-19. Material: PBMCs or T cells enriched from blood (not recorded which). J is TRBJ1-6 and V is TRBV3-1 (or the pseudogene TRBV3-2); perhaps TRBD1 as D (6 bases). The chain's CDR3 is CASSQGQAYNSPLHF. CDR3 DNA sequence: TGTGCCAGCAGCCAAGGACAGGCGTATAATTCACCCCTCCACTTT.